This passage covers 9 T cell receptor beta chains from one sample sequenced in a study of cytomegalovirus exposure and HLA in healthy donors. PCR employed 60 Vbeta and 13 Jbeta primers. Only in-frame clones appear in the TCRdb table, and some are missing; sequencing was by immunoSEQ multiplex PCR. The data show around 150,000 clones, more than 60% seen once. Sequences were obtained from PBMCs. Receptor source: a woman under 40 in good health and CMV-seronegative.

The gene calls are TRBV2 and TRBJ1-5; possibly TRBD1 for D (5 bases). There are 15 residues in the CDR3. CDR1 is SNHLY, CDR2 FYNNEI, per germline. With 1 base removed from V and 2 bases from J, the gap between germline ends came to 9 bases. The CDR3 reads CASSEGSTGNQPQHF. The CDR3 coding sequence is TGTGCCAGCAGTGAAGGTTCGACAGGCAATCAGCCCCAGCATTTT. Variable domain in full (rest from reference TRBV2 and TRBJ1-5): EPEVTQTPSHQVTQMGQEVILRCVPISNHLYFYWYRQILGQKVEFLVSFYNNEISEKSEIFDDQFSVERPDGSNFTLKIRSTKLEDSAMYFCASSEGSTGNQPQHFGDGTRLSIL.

V gene TRBV2 combines with J gene TRBJ2-5; the match to TRBD1 covers 9 bases. Per germline, CDR1 SNHLY and CDR2 FYNNEI. Trimming at V came to 3 bases and at J to 3 bases, leaving 5 bases not matched to a gene. The CDR3 length is 15 residues. The CDR3 region has the DNA TGTGCCAGCAGTGATAACAGGGGGCGCGAAGAGACCCAGTACTTC. Its protein is CASSDNRGREETQYF.

The rearrangement uses TRBV9 and TRBJ1-1, with D possibly being TRBD1 (6 bases). The CDR3 contains 13 residues. CDR1 SGDLS and CDR2 YYNGEE come from the germline V gene. V was cut by 4 bases and J by 4 bases, with 11 bases left in between. The CDR3: CASSPRGPTEAFF. For the CDR3, the DNA is TGTGCCAGCAGCCCCAGGGGCCCCACTGAAGCTTTCTTT.

The chain employs TRBV9 and TRBJ1-4; no reliable D call. The germline gives CDR1 SGDLS, CDR2 YYNGEE. This CDR3 is built from 13 residues. Deletions cut 4 bases from V and 5 bases from J, with 9 bases between. The CDR3: CASSPHPNEKLFF. The CDR3 DNA is TGTGCCAGCAGCCCCCATCCCAATGAAAAACTGTTTTTT. Full variable domain (outside the CDR3, taken from reference TRBV9 and TRBJ1-4): DSGVTQTPKHLITATGQRVTLRCSPRSGDLSVYWYQQSLDQGLQFLIQYYNGEERAKGNILERFSAQQFPDLHSELNLSSLELGDSALYFCASSPHPNEKLFFGSGTQLSVL.

This chain's CDR3 is CASSPGQPEETQYF. CDR3 in DNA: TGCGCCAGCAGCCCGGGACAGCCCGAAGAGACCCAGTACTTC. The chain employs TRBV5-1 and TRBJ2-5, with 7 bases aligning to TRBD1. Per the germline V gene, CDR1 is SGHRS and CDR2 is YFSETQ. This CDR3 comprises 14 residues. V lost 4 bases to trimming and J lost 3 bases; unmatched junction nucleotides: 6.

J is TRBJ1-5 and V is TRBV7-6; 8 bases map to TRBD1. The germline gives CDR1 SGHVS, CDR2 FNYEAQ. The CDR3 runs to 15 residues. The trim removed 1 base at V and 6 bases at J, leaving 5 bases unmatched. The CDR3 sequence: CASSLDHRGGQPQHF. CDR3 bases: TGTGCCAGCAGCTTAGATCACAGGGGGGGTCAGCCCCAGCATTTT.

J is TRBJ2-3 and V is TRBV28; 7 bases align to TRBD1. The V gene's germline CDR1 is MDHEN and CDR2 SYDVKM. V was pared by 5 bases and J by 5 bases, with 13 bases of the junction left unmatched. The CDR3 has 16 residues. The CDR3 loop is CASSAPRGGQRDTQYF. As DNA, the CDR3 is TGTGCCAGCAGTGCCCCGCGAGGGGGCCAAAGAGATACGCAGTATTTT.

V and J are TRBV5-1 and TRBJ1-1, with D possibly matching TRBD1 (5 bases). The V end was cut by 4 bases, the J end by 4 bases, with 20 bases between. Germline V gene data show CDR1 as SGHRS and CDR2 as YFSETQ. This CDR3 is built from 16 residues. The CDR3 loop reads CASSQRQSIVGTEAFF. The CDR3 DNA reads TGCGCCAGCAGCCAGCGACAGAGTATAGTGGGCACTGAAGCTTTCTTT.

The table lists this clone with a few counts. This chain uses TRBV2 with TRBJ2-7, with D maybe TRBD1 (5 bases). The CDR3 is 13 amino acids. Germline loops: CDR1 SNHLY, CDR2 FYNNEI. Deletions cut 3 bases from V and 2 bases from J, with 8 bases between. Here the CDR3 reads CASSDQGTYEQYF. In DNA, the CDR3 is TGTGCCAGCAGTGATCAGGGAACCTACGAGCAGTACTTC.